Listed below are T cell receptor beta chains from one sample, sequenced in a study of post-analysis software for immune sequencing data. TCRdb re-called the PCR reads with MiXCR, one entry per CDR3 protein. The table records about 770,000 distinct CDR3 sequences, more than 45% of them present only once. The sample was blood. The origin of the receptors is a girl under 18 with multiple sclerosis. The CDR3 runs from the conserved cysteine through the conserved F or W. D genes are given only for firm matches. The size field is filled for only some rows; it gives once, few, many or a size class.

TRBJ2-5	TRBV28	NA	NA	CASSTGLETQYF	TGTGCCAGCAGTACGGGTTTGGAGACCCAGTACTTC
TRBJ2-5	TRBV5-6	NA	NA	CASSLRAGKETQYF	TGTGCCAGCAGCTTACGGGCGGGAAAAGAGACCCAGTACTTC
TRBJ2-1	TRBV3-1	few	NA	CANSQDERTQFF	TGTGCCAACAGCCAAGATGAGAGGACCCAGTTCTTC
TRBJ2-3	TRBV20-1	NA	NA	CSARDRRAEGTDTQYF	TGCAGTGCTAGAGATAGGAGGGCTGAGGGCACAGATACGCAGTATTTT
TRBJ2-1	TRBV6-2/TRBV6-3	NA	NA	CASSSDPIDNEQFF	TGTGCCAGCAGTTCCGACCCAATTGACAATGAGCAGTTCTTC
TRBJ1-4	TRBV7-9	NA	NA	CASSSNYPRGPTNEKLFF	TGTGCCAGCAGCTCCAATTATCCCCGGGGACCAACTAATGAAAAACTGTTTTTT
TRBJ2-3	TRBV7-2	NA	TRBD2	CASSLVETSSTQYF	TGTGCCAGCAGCTTAGTGGAGACTAGCTCTACGCAGTATTTT
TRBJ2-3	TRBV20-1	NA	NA	CSASSPRVPGEWNTQYF	TGCAGTGCTAGTTCGCCCCGGGTCCCCGGGGAGTGGAATACGCAGTATTTT
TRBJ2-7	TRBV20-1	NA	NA	CSAFSGVEQYF	TGCAGTGCTTTCTCGGGGGTCGAGCAGTACTTC
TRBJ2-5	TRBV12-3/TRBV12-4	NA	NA	CASSLKIETQYF	TGTGCCAGCAGTTTGAAGATCGAGACCCAGTACTTC
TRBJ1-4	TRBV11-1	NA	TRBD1	CASSPGTGANEKLFF	TGTGCCAGCAGCCCCGGGACAGGGGCTAATGAAAAACTGTTTTTT
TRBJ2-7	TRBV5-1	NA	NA	CASSVDGRSYEQYF	TGCGCCAGCAGCGTAGACGGACGCTCCTACGAGCAGTACTTC
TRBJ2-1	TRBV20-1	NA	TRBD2	CSAKRDPNEQFF	TGCAGTGCTAAGCGGGACCCCAATGAGCAGTTCTTC
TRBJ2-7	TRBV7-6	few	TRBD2	CASSFSLAEAYEQYF	TGTGCCAGCAGCTTCAGTCTAGCGGAGGCTTACGAGCAGTACTTC
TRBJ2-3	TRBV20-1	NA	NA	CSASDASVPQYF	TGCAGTGCTAGTGACGCTAGCGTGCCGCAGTATTTT
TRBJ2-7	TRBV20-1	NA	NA	CSARVPLGPGTGYEQYF	TGCAGTGCTAGAGTCCCCTTGGGTCCGGGGACGGGGTACGAGCAGTACTTC
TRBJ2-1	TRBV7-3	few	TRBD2	CASSLSGRALDEQFF	TGTGCCAGCAGCTTAAGCGGGAGGGCCTTGGATGAGCAGTTCTTC
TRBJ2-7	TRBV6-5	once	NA	CASRVSLGAYEQYF	TGTGCCAGCCGGGTTTCATTGGGGGCCTACGAGCAGTACTTC
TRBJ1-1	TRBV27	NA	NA	CASSFSFRNTEAFF	TGTGCCAGCAGTTTTTCGTTCAGGAACACTGAAGCTTTCTTT
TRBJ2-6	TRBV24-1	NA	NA	CATSDGGSGANVLTF	TGTGCCACCAGTGATGGAGGGTCTGGGGCCAACGTCCTGACTTTC
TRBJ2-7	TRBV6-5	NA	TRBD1	CANSSAGSPGTGSYEQYF	TGTGCCAACAGTTCAGCTGGAAGTCCCGGGACAGGCTCCTACGAGCAGTACTTC
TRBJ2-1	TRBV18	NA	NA	CASTPGAVVDEQFF	TGTGCCAGCACACCAGGGGCCGTAGTTGATGAGCAGTTCTTC
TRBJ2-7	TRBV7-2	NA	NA	CASSSESSIEQYF	TGTGCCAGCAGCTCAGAGTCCTCGATCGAGCAGTACTTC
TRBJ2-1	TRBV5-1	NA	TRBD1	CASSRQGAVYNEQFF	TGCGCCAGCAGCCGACAGGGGGCGGTATACAATGAGCAGTTCTTC
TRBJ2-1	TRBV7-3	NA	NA	CASSPGPLGQQFF	TGTGCCAGCAGCCCTGGACCCCTAGGCCAGCAGTTCTTC
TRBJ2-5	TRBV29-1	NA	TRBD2	CSFLGDSSGREETQYF	TGCAGCTTCCTCGGGGACTCTAGCGGGAGGGAGGAGACCCAGTACTTC
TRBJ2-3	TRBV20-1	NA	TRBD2	CSAAISGSDGTDTQYF	TGCAGTGCTGCAATTAGCGGGAGCGACGGCACAGATACGCAGTATTTT
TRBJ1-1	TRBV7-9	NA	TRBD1	CASSADRAGAFF	TGTGCCAGCAGCGCCGACAGGGCCGGGGCTTTCTTT
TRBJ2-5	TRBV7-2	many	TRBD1	CASSLTGGRETQYF	TGCGCCAGCAGCTTGACAGGGGGCCGAGAGACCCAGTACTTC
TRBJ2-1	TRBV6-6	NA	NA	CASGSYPRNEQFF	TGTGCCAGCGGGAGTTACCCTCGCAATGAGCAGTTCTTC
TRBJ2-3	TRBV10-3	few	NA	CAISASSGDTQYF	TGTGCCATCAGTGCCTCCTCTGGGGATACGCAGTATTTT
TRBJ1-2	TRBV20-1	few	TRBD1	CSASEGGQSNYGYTF	TGCAGTGCTAGCGAGGGGGGACAGTCTAACTATGGCTACACCTTC
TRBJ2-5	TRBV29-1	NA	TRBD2	CSVSGTSPETQYF	TGCAGCGTATCCGGGACTAGTCCCGAGACCCAGTACTTC
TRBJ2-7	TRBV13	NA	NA	CASSSTSLSPYEQYF	TGTGCCAGCAGCAGCACTAGTCTCTCCCCCTACGAGCAGTACTTC
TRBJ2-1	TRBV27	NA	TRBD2	CASRTSGGAGNEQFF	TGTGCCAGCAGGACTAGCGGGGGGGCCGGTAATGAGCAGTTCTTC
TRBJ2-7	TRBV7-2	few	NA	CASSLVSVIEQYF	TGTGCCAGCAGCTTAGTTAGTGTTATCGAGCAGTACTTC
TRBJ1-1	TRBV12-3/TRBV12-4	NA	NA	CASRRDGDEAFF	TGTGCCAGCAGACGGGACGGGGATGAAGCTTTCTTT
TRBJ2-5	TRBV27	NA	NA	CACGPGQETQYF	TGTGCCTGCGGACCGGGACAAGAGACCCAGTACTTC
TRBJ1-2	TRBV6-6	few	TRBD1	CASSLSGGAGYGYTF	TGTGCCAGCAGTTTATCAGGGGGCGCTGGCTATGGCTACACCTTC
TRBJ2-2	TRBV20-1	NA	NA	CSARGGREAGELFF	TGCAGTGCCCGAGGGGGACGGGAAGCAGGGGAGCTGTTTTTT
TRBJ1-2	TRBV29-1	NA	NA	CSVLPAGVGYTF	TGCAGCGTCCTTCCCGCGGGGGTCGGCTACACCTTC